One sample yielded the 32 T cell receptor beta chains listed below, sequenced in a study of vaccination effects on CD4 cells after COVID-19. TCRdb keeps only in-frame clones here, not all; method: immunoSEQ multiplex PCR. The sample comprises roughly 63,000 clones, 75% to 85% of which are singletons, and 9.5% to 15% rests with the top ten. Their target antigens are unknown. Antigen-specific CD4+ T cell clonotypes were called by their expansion after viral peptide-pool culture in ViraFEST. Researchers isolated CD4+ T cells once approximately eleven days of culture had elapsed. In the vaccine recipients, nucleocapsid antibodies were negative and there was no prior SARS-CoV-2 infection. The source was CD4+ T cells from PBMCs cultured with SARS-CoV-2 spike peptides, collected before COVID-19 vaccination. The receptors were gathered from a human donor who received a COVID-19 vaccine.

The CDR3 reads CASSLRGVGTDTQYF. The CDR3, as DNA: TGTGCCAGCAGCCTCAGGGGAGTAGGCACAGATACGCAGTATTTT. V usage is TRBV9 and J usage is TRBJ2-3; possibly TRBD1 for D (6 bases). CDR3 size: 15 residues. Germline V gene data show CDR1 as SGDLS and CDR2 as YYNGEE. V was shortened by 4 bases and J by 1 base, with 13 bases between the two germline ends.

The chain uses TRBV18 and TRBJ2-2; D unclear. V lost 3 bases to trimming and J lost 0 bases, with 8 bases between them. The CDR3 runs 15 residues. Germline V lookup: CDR1 KGHSH, CDR2 LQKENI. The CDR3 coding sequence is TGTGCCAGCTCACCGAAGGGTACGAACACCGGGGAGCTGTTTTTT. It specifies CASSPKGTNTGELFF.

V is TRBV4-3 and J is TRBJ1-2, with D possibly being TRBD1 (5 bases). Germline V gene lookup returns CDR1 LGHNA and CDR2 YSLEER. Trimming took off 0 bases at V and 4 bases at J, with 12 bases between the two ends. The CDR3 is 15 amino acids. In DNA form, the CDR3 reads TGCGCCAGCAGCCAAGATGCGGGGCAAGGCTATGGCTACACCTTC. It encodes CASSQDAGQGYGYTF.

The chain uses TRBV5-1 and TRBJ2-1; a weak D match, TRBD2 (6 bases). The CDR3 is 15 amino acids. The germline V gene encodes CDR1 SGHRS and CDR2 YFSETQ. V was shortened by 4 bases and J by 9 bases, with 20 bases between the two germline ends. This chain's CDR3 is CASSVEGPTGGEQFF. The CDR3 nucleotides read TGCGCCAGCAGCGTTGAGGGTCCTACCGGGGGTGAGCAGTTCTTC.

The genes are TRBV10-3 and TRBJ2-3; a weak D match, TRBD2 (5 bases). The length of the CDR3 is 13 residues. In germline, CDR1 is ENHRY, CDR2 SYGVKD. Trimming cost V 4 bases and J 4 bases, with 9 bases left between them. The CDR3 spells CAISGVGADTQYF. In DNA, the CDR3 is TGTGCCATCAGTGGAGTCGGGGCAGATACGCAGTATTTT.

V gene TRBV29-1 combines with J gene TRBJ1-1; D is undetermined. In germline, CDR1 is SQVTM, CDR2 ANQGSEA. The CDR3 is made up of 12 amino acids. The V end was cut by 4 bases, the J end by 1 base, with 7 bases between. The CDR3 DNA is TGCAGCGTTGTTTGGGGGAACACTGAAGCTTTCTTT. It translates to CSVVWGNTEAFF.

This clone was seen a few times. The chain recombines TRBV5-5 with TRBJ2-3; D not resolved. The CDR3 is 15 amino acids. Trimming cost V 0 bases and J 4 bases, with 12 bases left between them. Germline-derived CDR1 and CDR2 are SGHKS and YYEKEE (reference sequence). CDR3 nucleotide sequence: TGTGCCAGCAGCTTGGGCGTGGGGTCGGCAGATACGCAGTATTTT. It specifies CASSLGVGSADTQYF.

V usage is TRBV3-1 (or the pseudogene TRBV3-2) and J usage is TRBJ2-2; D gene ambiguous. Trimming shortened V by 1 base and J by 6 bases, and 3 bases separated the two germline ends. The CDR3 runs to 12 residues. Germline CDR1 reads LGHDT; CDR2 reads YNNKEL (reference sequence). CDR3 in amino acids: CASSQGAGELFF. As DNA, the CDR3 is TGTGCCAGCAGCCAAGGAGCCGGGGAGCTGTTTTTT.

The chain carries TRBV10-2 and TRBJ2-3; perhaps TRBD1 as D (6 bases). V lost 2 bases and J 6 bases, leaving 9 bases between the germline ends. The CDR3 length is 13 residues. CDR1 WSHSY and CDR2 SAAADI come from the germline V gene. DNA for the CDR3: TGCGCCAGCAGTGAGGCAGGGGAGGATACGCAGTATTTT. Amino acid sequence: CASSEAGEDTQYF.

The genes are TRBV7-3 and TRBJ2-3; D unresolved. This CDR3 has 14 residues. V lost 1 base, J lost 4 bases, and 9 bases lay in between. The germline CDR1 and CDR2 sequences are SGHTA and FQGTGA. CDR3 coding DNA: TGTGCCAGCAGCTTAAGGGTTAGCCCAGATACGCAGTATTTT. Residues: CASSLRVSPDTQYF. The variable domain in full, completed from reference TRBV7-3 and TRBJ2-3, reads GAGVSQTPSNKVTEKGKYVELRCDPISGHTALYWYRQSLGQGPEFLIYFQGTGAADDSGLPNDRFFAVRPEGSVSTLKIQRTERGDSAVYLCASSLRVSPDTQYFGPGTRLTVL.

The chain carries TRBV5-6 and TRBJ2-5; TRBD2 matches 12 bases. The CDR3 contains 17 residues. Looked up from germline, CDR1 is SGHDT and CDR2 is YYEEEE. Losses at the gene ends were 2 bases for V and 4 bases for J; bases not matched to a gene: 9. CDR3 protein: CASSFLAGGALRETQYF. In DNA, the CDR3 is TGTGCCAGCAGCTTTCTAGCGGGGGGGGCCCTTCGAGAGACCCAGTACTTC.

This chain connects TRBV27 to TRBJ2-7, with D possibly being TRBD1 (5 bases). The CDR3 is made up of 14 amino acids. Germline V gene data show CDR1 as MNHEY and CDR2 as SMNVEV (reference sequence). V shed 4 bases and J shed 1 base, with 11 bases lying between them. The CDR3 is CASSWARTSYEQYV. CDR3 in DNA: TGTGCCAGCAGTTGGGCAAGGACATCCTACGAGCAGTACGTC.

V usage is TRBV11-2 and J usage is TRBJ2-2, with TRBD1 identical over 8 bases. Trimming removed 6 bases from V and 4 bases from J; junction bases left unmatched: 7. The CDR3 covers 15 residues. From germline, CDR1 is SGHAT and CDR2 FQNNGV. CDR3 bases: TGTGCCAGCAGAGCCGGGACAGGATCCACCGGGGAGCTGTTTTTT. Amino acid sequence: CASRAGTGSTGELFF.

The chain is built from TRBV28 and TRBJ1-6; D is undetermined. Trimming removed 3 bases from V and 11 bases from J, with 11 bases in between. Germline V CDR1 and CDR2: MDHEN, SYDVKM. The CDR3 is 13 residues long. The CDR3 DNA sequence: TGTGCCAGCAGTTTTGATCGTCGTACACCCCTCCACTTT. Protein: CASSFDRRTPLHF.

This clone was observed a single time. The chain is built from TRBV6-1 and TRBJ2-7; no clear D. Trimming cost V 1 base and J 4 bases, with 8 bases left between them. The CDR3 has 13 residues. CDR1 is MNHNS, CDR2 SASEGT, per germline. This CDR3 reads CASSEVAQYEQYV. In DNA, the CDR3 is TGTGCCAGCAGTGAAGTGGCCCAGTACGAGCAGTACGTC.

J is TRBJ1-1 and V is TRBV15; 9 bases map to TRBD1. Losses at the gene ends were 2 bases for V and 10 bases for J; bases not matched to a gene: 11. CDR3 size: 15 residues. CDR1 LNHNV and CDR2 YYDKDF come from the germline V gene (reference sequence). The CDR3 sequence is CATSRRSLTGGVAFF. The CDR3 DNA is TGTGCCACCAGCAGACGCAGTTTAACAGGGGGCGTAGCTTTCTTT.

The chain carries TRBV5-1 and TRBJ2-5; D is unresolved. V was cut by 4 bases and J by 5 bases, with 18 bases left in between. Germline CDR1 is SGHRS and CDR2 is YFSETQ. There are 15 residues in the CDR3. The CDR3 is CASSPFASGGETQYF. The CDR3 coding sequence is TGCGCCAGCAGCCCCTTTGCGAGTGGTGGTGAGACCCAGTACTTC.

This clone was seen more than once but under ten times. The genes are TRBV7-9 and TRBJ2-1; unclear D gene. Germline loops: CDR1 SEHNR, CDR2 FQNEAQ (reference sequence). Trimming stripped 5 bases from V and 2 bases from J, with 13 bases between. This CDR3 comprises 15 residues. In DNA, the CDR3 is TGTGCCAGCAGCCCCACCCAGACGACCTACAATGAGCAGTTCTTC. Translated: CASSPTQTTYNEQFF.

The chain couples TRBV3-1 (or the pseudogene TRBV3-2) to TRBJ1-1, with unresolved D. The CDR3 has 13 residues. Germline CDR1 LGHDT, CDR2 YNNKEL (reference sequence). Trimming removed 0 bases at V and 5 bases at J, with 7 bases between. Here the CDR3 reads CASSQEYRTEAFF. CDR3 in DNA: TGTGCCAGCAGCCAAGAATATAGGACTGAAGCTTTCTTT.

The chain joins TRBV9 to TRBJ2-3, with TRBD2 as a possible D gene (7 bases). Germline-derived CDR1 and CDR2 are SGDLS and YYNGEE. V lost 7 bases to trimming and J lost 6 bases, with 15 bases between them. This CDR3 is 13 amino acids long. This CDR3 reads CASGGGLGDTQYF. Written as DNA, the CDR3 is TGTGCCAGCGGGGGGGGGCTGGGCGATACGCAGTATTTT.

The rearrangement links TRBV7-3 to TRBJ2-2, with D tentatively TRBD1 (5 bases). Trimming removed 5 bases from V and 7 bases from J, with 11 bases in between. CDR3 length: 13 amino acids. Germline V gives CDR1 SGHTA, CDR2 FQGTGA. The CDR3 DNA sequence: TGTGCCAGCAGCCCAGCAGGGTTCGGGGAGCTGTTTTTT. This gives the protein CASSPAGFGELFF. Filled out from reference TRBV7-3 and TRBJ2-2, the complete variable domain reads GAGVSQTPSNKVTEKGKYVELRCDPISGHTALYWYRQSLGQGPEFLIYFQGTGAADDSGLPNDRFFAVRPEGSVSTLKIQRTERGDSAVYLCASSPAGFGELFFGEGSRLTVL.

Only a few counts were recorded for this clone. The V call is TRBV7-3, the J call TRBJ1-1; D is possibly TRBD1 (5 bases). This CDR3 spans 13 amino acids. Germline V gene sequence: CDR1 SGHTA, CDR2 FQGTGA. Trimming removed 10 bases from V and 6 bases from J, with 18 bases in between. The CDR3 bases are TGTGCCAATGGGACTCGGGGCTATTCTGAAGCTTTCTTT. This gives the protein CANGTRGYSEAFF. Looking up the rest from reference TRBV7-3 and TRBJ1-1 gives the full variable domain: GAGVSQTPSNKVTEKGKYVELRCDPISGHTALYWYRQSLGQGPEFLIYFQGTGAADDSGLPNDRFFAVRPEGSVSTLKIQRTERGDSAVYLCANGTRGYSEAFFGQGTRLTVV.

This clone was counted a single time. The chain uses TRBV6-2 or TRBV6-3 and TRBJ2-7; D ambiguous. The CDR3 runs 13 residues. V gave up 0 bases and J gave up 2 bases, with 5 bases separating them. The V gene's germline CDR1 is MNHEY and CDR2 SVGEGT. The CDR3 DNA reads as TGTGCCAGCAGTTACTCGTACACCTACGAGCAGTACGTC. Translating it yields CASSYSYTYEQYV.

The chain combines TRBV12-3 or TRBV12-4 with TRBJ1-6, with D maybe TRBD1 (6 bases). The length of the CDR3 is 13 residues. Trimming pared 6 bases from V and 7 bases from J, leaving 10 bases between. Here the CDR3 DNA reads TGTGCCAGCAGCCCCGGACAGAATTCACCCCTCCACTTT. Its translation is CASSPGQNSPLHF.

The chain couples TRBV5-5 to TRBJ1-5; D unclear. CDR3 length: 15 residues. Germline V lookup: CDR1 SGHKS, CDR2 YYEKEE (reference sequence). The ends were cut back, 1 base at V and 0 bases at J, with 8 bases in the middle. CDR3 residues: CASSLMGHSNQPQHF. The CDR3 DNA reads TGTGCCAGCAGCTTGATGGGCCATAGCAATCAGCCCCAGCATTTT.

The chain joins TRBV30 to TRBJ1-4; D is unresolved. The CDR3 is 14 residues long. The V gene's germline CDR1 is GTSNPN and CDR2 SVGIG (reference sequence). V lost 0 bases, J lost 2 bases, and 7 bases lay in between. The CDR3 spells CAWSVTGTNEKLFF. In nucleotides, the CDR3 is TGTGCCTGGAGTGTAACGGGGACTAATGAAAAACTGTTTTTT. Full variable domain (rest looked up from reference TRBV30 and TRBJ1-4): SQTIHQWPATLVQPVGSPLSLECTVEGTSNPNLYWYRQAAGRGLQLLFYSVGIGQISSEVPQNLSASRPQDRQFILSSKKLLLSDSGFYLCAWSVTGTNEKLFFGSGTQLSVL.

The rearrangement joins TRBV9 to TRBJ2-1, with 9 bases fitting TRBD2. CDR1 SGDLS and CDR2 YYNGEE come from the germline V gene. With 3 bases clipped from V and 0 bases from J, the junction kept 7 bases outside the gene matches. This CDR3 has 17 amino acids. The CDR3 DNA is TGTGCCAGCAGCGCGGCTAGCGGGGTGATCTCCTACAATGAGCAGTTCTTC. Protein sequence: CASSAASGVISYNEQFF. The complete variable domain, with remaining parts taken from reference TRBV9 and TRBJ2-1, reads DSGVTQTPKHLITATGQRVTLRCSPRSGDLSVYWYQQSLDQGLQFLIQYYNGEERAKGNILERFSAQQFPDLHSELNLSSLELGDSALYFCASSAASGVISYNEQFFGPGTRLTVL.

A single count supports this clone. The chain uses TRBV5-1 and TRBJ1-1; D perhaps matches TRBD1 (5 bases). Trimming left V 3 bases short and J 4 bases short, with 10 bases between. The CDR3 is 13 amino acids. Germline V gene data show CDR1 as SGHRS and CDR2 as YFSETQ. The CDR3 loop is CASSWIGGTEAFF. The DNA of the CDR3 is TGCGCCAGCAGCTGGATTGGGGGCACTGAAGCTTTCTTT.

The chain has TRBV5-1 and TRBJ2-1, with TRBD2 matching 8 bases. The V gene's germline CDR1 is SGHRS and CDR2 YFSETQ. The CDR3 consists of 16 residues. Trimming took 3 bases from V and 7 from J; bases not matched to a gene: 12. CDR3 amino acids: CASSSGGTSTLNEQFF. In nucleotides, the CDR3 is TGCGCCAGCAGCTCGGGGGGGACTTCTACCTTGAATGAGCAGTTCTTC.

The V gene is TRBV5-4, the J gene TRBJ2-5; 7 bases fit TRBD1. The CDR3 length is 14 residues. The junction had 3 bases not matched to a gene; V was cut back by 4 bases and J by 0 bases. CDR1 and CDR2 from the germline V gene are SGHNT and YYREEE (reference sequence). The CDR3 sequence is CASSLQGNQETQYF. The CDR3 DNA reads TGTGCCAGCAGCCTACAGGGGAACCAAGAGACCCAGTACTTC.

The V call is TRBV5-1, the J call TRBJ1-1; D is unresolved. Germline loops: CDR1 SGHRS, CDR2 YFSETQ. V was clipped by 1 base and J by 4 bases, with 11 bases between them. This CDR3 spans 14 amino acids. The CDR3 DNA sequence: TGCGCCAGCAGCTTGTACTCGGGAAGCACTGAAGCTTTCTTT. As protein: CASSLYSGSTEAFF.

The CDR3 DNA reads as TGTGCCAGCCTGGGACAGCGTGGAACCAGTGAGCAGTTCTTC. This gives the protein CASLGQRGTSEQFF. This rearrangement joins TRBV19 to TRBJ2-1, with 7 bases matching TRBD1. The J segment lost 9 bases and the V segment lost 9 bases, leaving 14 bases of the junction unmatched. CDR3 length: 14 residues. Germline CDR1 is LNHDA and CDR2 is SQIVND (reference sequence).